This passage covers 8 T cell receptor beta chains from one sample sequenced in a study of breast tumors, draining lymph nodes, adjacent tissues listed by TCRdb under 2016. Library preparation used multiplex PCR. Sequencing was performed on an Illumina HiSeq 2000. Starting from the raw public reads, TCRdb applied fastp trimming at Q25, assembled clones with MiXCR and retained in-frame beta chains. Rows with a matching CDR3 protein are joined into one entry that keeps the most common DNA and genes. The sample yields around 25,000 distinct CDR3 sequences; approximately 20% were counted once. The top ten constitute roughly 14% of the sample. Sequencing was carried out using breast tumor tissue. The receptors shown here come from a female donor with breast cancer. Some clones in this sample may be carry-over from other donors' samples.

Comments on this clonotype: A much larger clone lies a single base off, so this may be a read error. The CDR3 protein is CASSLLTGELFF. In DNA form, the CDR3 reads TGTGCCAGCAGTCTCCTTACCGGGGAGCTGTTTTTT. The J gene is TRBJ2-2, the V gene TRBV27; D is unclear. CDR1 is MNHEY, CDR2 SMNVEV, per germline (reference sequence). CDR3 length: 12 residues. The V end lost 5 bases, the J end lost 5 bases, and 6 bases lay between the germline ends.

The V gene is TRBV10-2, the J gene TRBJ2-7; 7 bases are shared with TRBD2. Trimming took 7 bases from V and 1 from J; bases not matched to a gene: 10. CDR3 size: 15 residues. Germline values: CDR1 WSHSY, CDR2 SAAADI. The CDR3 nucleotides read TGCGCCAGCACCTTGGGGGGGGAACCGTCCTACGAGCAGTACTTC. The encoded protein is CASTLGGEPSYEQYF.

This clonotype was picked up many times. The chain joins TRBV2 to TRBJ1-6; maybe TRBD1 (6 bases). The CDR3 sequence is 14 residues long. Trimming cost V 7 bases and J 10 bases, with 17 bases left between them. Germline CDR1 and CDR2: SNHLY and FYNNEI. CDR3 DNA: TGTGCCAGCATTAACAGGGTGATGGGATCACCCCTCCACTTT. Translated, it gives CASINRVMGSPLHF.

This clonotype was seen repeatedly, ten times or more. The chain combines TRBV2 with TRBJ1-4; no clear D. V lost 7 bases and J lost 0, with 9 bases in between. Germline loops: CDR1 SNHLY, CDR2 FYNNEI. The CDR3 sequence is 14 residues long. The CDR3 bases are TGTGCCAGCAACCCGGAAGCAACTAATGAAAAACTGTTTTTT. Protein: CASNPEATNEKLFF.

A few counts support this clonotype. The chain combines TRBV5-1 with TRBJ2-2; 12 bases fit TRBD1. V lost 2 bases and J lost 0; bases outside the gene matches: 5. The CDR3 is made up of 18 amino acids. Germline V gene lookup returns CDR1 SGHRS and CDR2 YFSETQ. The CDR3 coding sequence is TGCGCCAGCAGCTTTTGGGACAGGGGGCCGACGAACACCGGGGAGCTGTTTTTT. Its protein product is CASSFWDRGPTNTGELFF. The whole variable domain, remainder taken from reference TRBV5-1 and TRBJ2-2, is KAGVTQTPRYLIKTRGQQVTLSCSPISGHRSVSWYQQTPGQGLQFLFEYFSETQRNKGNFPGRFSGRQFSNSRSEMNVSTLELGDSALYLCASSFWDRGPTNTGELFFGEGSRLTVL.

In this sample, this clonotype turned up many times. This sequence joins TRBV20-1 and TRBJ1-3; D possibly corresponds to TRBD1 (6 bases). CDR1 and CDR2 (germline): DFQATT, SNEGSKA (reference sequence). Between the trimmed V and J ends, which lost 0 bases and 3 bases, there was a span of 9 bases. This CDR3 is built from 14 residues. DNA for the CDR3: TGCAGTGCTAGAGATCCCAGGGGTGGAAACACCATATATTTT. Its translation: CSARDPRGGNTIYF.

This rearrangement joins TRBV18 to TRBJ1-1; D uncertain. Deletions cut 6 bases from V and 5 bases from J, with 13 bases between. This CDR3 contains 13 residues. Germline assignment: CDR1 KGHSH and CDR2 LQKENI. CDR3 bases: TGTGCCAGCTCCCCTCAGGCGGAAACTGAAGCTTTCTTT. Protein product: CASSPQAETEAFF.

This clonotype showed up many times. The chain has TRBV4-1 and TRBJ2-1, with D possibly being TRBD1 or TRBD2 (5 bases each). Per the germline V gene, CDR1 is MGHRA and CDR2 is YSYEKL. The CDR3 consists of 16 residues. Between the trimmed V and J ends, which lost 0 bases and 2 bases, there was a span of 11 bases. The CDR3 coding sequence is TGCGCCAGCAGCCAAGAACCCGGGGCTACCTACAATGAGCAGTTCTTC. Encoded protein: CASSQEPGATYNEQFF.